The sequence of this T cell receptor (beta chain) was determined in a study of CD8 T cells in ankylosing spondylitis. V was pared by 2 bases and J by 5 bases, with 15 bases between. The CDR3 runs 15 residues. One entry per CDR3 protein, called by TCRdb with MiXCR from the 5' RACE reads. Here the sample spans 340,000 or so distinct CDR3 sequences, roughly 14% being singletons. The sample comprised blood, either unsorted or a sorted T cell fraction (not recorded which). The clonotype originates from a male donor with ankylosing spondylitis or in good health (not recorded which). This rearrangement joins TRBV12-3 or TRBV12-4 to TRBJ2-5; D tentatively fits TRBD1 or TRBD2 (5 bases each). The CDR3 spells CASSLWLGEKETQYF. CDR3 nucleotides: TGTGCCAGCAGTTTATGGCTAGGGGAGAAGGAGACCCAGTACTTC.